Following are 10 T cell receptor beta chains from one sample sequenced in a study of T-cell reconstitution after alpha-beta-depleted transplantation in children. During its preparation, the TCRbeta library received unique molecular identifiers. One entry per CDR3 protein results from TCRdb running MiXCR on the PCR reads. The table includes 540,000 or so distinct CDR3 sequences, 23% detected once. The source material was PBMCs, mostly from graft donor cells, sampled 360 days after TCRalphabeta/CD19-depleted stem cell transplant. The source of these receptors is a boy in the first two years of life who had a stem cell transplant for acute myeloid leukemia, so the T cells may come from the graft donor.

The V call is TRBV4-1, the J call TRBJ2-7, with TRBD2 identical over 7 bases. Germline V gene data show CDR1 as MGHRA and CDR2 as YSYEKL. The CDR3 has 14 residues. J gave up 7 bases and V 0 bases, and 6 bases lay outside the gene matches. The CDR3 DNA reads as TGCGCCAGCAGCCAAGATCCCAGGGAGGGAGAGCAGTACTTC. As protein: CASSQDPREGEQYF.

This clonotype was picked up many times. This rearrangement joins TRBV3-1 to TRBJ1-3; 7 bases are a match to TRBD1. Losses at the gene ends were 5 bases for V and 2 bases for J; bases not matched to a gene: 6. Germline assignment: CDR1 LGHDT and CDR2 YNNKEL (reference sequence). CDR3 length equals 15 residues. Here the CDR3 DNA reads TGTGCCAGCAGCGTGGGACAGAGAGCTGGAAACACCATATATTTT. Encoded protein: CASSVGQRAGNTIYF. Complete variable domain (other parts from reference TRBV3-1 and TRBJ1-3): DTAVSQTPKYLVTQMGNDKSIKCEQNLGHDTMYWYKQDSKKFLKIMFSYNNKELIINETVPNRFSPKSPDKAHLNLHINSLELGDSAVYFCASSVGQRAGNTIYFGEGSWLTVV.

The chain recombines TRBV15 with TRBJ2-7; the D call may be TRBD1 or TRBD2 (5 bases each). Trimming removed 0 bases from V and 3 bases from J, with 9 bases in between. CDR1 and CDR2 (germline): LNHNV, YYDKDF (reference sequence). The CDR3 contains 14 residues. The CDR3 loop reads CATSREGRHYEQYF. CDR3 in DNA: TGTGCCACCAGCAGAGAGGGACGGCACTACGAGCAGTACTTC.

This clonotype was observed many times. This sequence joins TRBV12-3 or TRBV12-4 and TRBJ2-1, with TRBD2 matching over 7 bases. This CDR3 comprises 19 residues. J was trimmed by 8 bases and V by 5 bases; bases with no gene match: 24. The CDR3 reads CASSTYDRGLVNRRYEQFF. The DNA of the CDR3 is TGTGCCAGCAGTACCTATGACCGAGGACTAGTCAATCGGAGATATGAGCAGTTCTTC.

The chain recombines TRBV6-5 with TRBJ1-1, with 9 bases matching TRBD1. CDR3 length equals 16 residues. J was trimmed by 1 base and V by 5 bases; bases with no gene match: 8. The germline gives CDR1 MNHEY, CDR2 SVGAGI. This CDR3 reads CASSTSGQGQNTEAFF. The CDR3 region has the DNA TGTGCCAGCAGTACTTCCGGACAGGGGCAGAACACTGAAGCTTTCTTT.

This clonotype has at least ten counts. This rearrangement joins TRBV5-1 to TRBJ2-1, with 7 bases aligning to TRBD2. The germline gives CDR1 SGHRS, CDR2 YFSETQ. The ends lost 4 bases at V and 0 bases at J; junction bases unmatched: 16. This CDR3 contains 19 residues. This chain's CDR3 is CASSPPVAGPSSSYNEQFF. The CDR3, as DNA: TGCGCCAGCAGCCCTCCTGTAGCGGGCCCCTCCTCCTCCTACAATGAGCAGTTCTTC.

The rearrangement links TRBV12-3 or TRBV12-4 to TRBJ2-7, with D possibly being TRBD2 (6 bases). Trimming pared 2 bases from V and 5 bases from J, leaving 19 bases between. This CDR3 is built from 16 residues. The CDR3 region has the DNA TGTGCCAGCAGTTTAAGGGGTCGGGGGTTCCAGGACGAGCAGTACTTC. Amino acid sequence: CASSLRGRGFQDEQYF.

The chain links TRBV5-6 to TRBJ2-3; D is possibly TRBD1 (5 bases). Germline assignment: CDR1 SGHDT and CDR2 YYEEEE. The CDR3 extends over 16 amino acids. Between the trimmed V and J ends, which lost 1 base and 0 bases, there was a span of 12 bases. CDR3 residues: CASSLLGQWSTDTQYF. The CDR3 DNA follows: TGTGCCAGCAGCTTGTTGGGGCAGTGGAGCACAGATACGCAGTATTTT.

This clonotype was seen many times. The rearrangement joins TRBV6-2 or TRBV6-3 to TRBJ2-2; no clear D gene. Trimming stripped 5 bases from V and 4 bases from J, with 8 bases between. The CDR3 consists of 13 residues. CDR1 and CDR2 (germline): MNHEY, SVGEGT. CDR3 nucleotide sequence: TGTGCCAGCAGTAGGCCAGCCACCGGGGAGCTGTTTTTT. This sequence encodes CASSRPATGELFF.

The chain uses TRBV10-2 and TRBJ1-5; D ambiguous. Germline V gene sequence: CDR1 WSHSY, CDR2 SAAADI. The CDR3 has 14 amino acids. The V gene lost 5 bases and the J gene lost 6 bases, with 14 bases spanning the gap. CDR3 DNA sequence: TGCGCCAGCAGTCCCCAGAGGGTTAGTCAGCCCCAGCATTTT. Residues: CASSPQRVSQPQHF.